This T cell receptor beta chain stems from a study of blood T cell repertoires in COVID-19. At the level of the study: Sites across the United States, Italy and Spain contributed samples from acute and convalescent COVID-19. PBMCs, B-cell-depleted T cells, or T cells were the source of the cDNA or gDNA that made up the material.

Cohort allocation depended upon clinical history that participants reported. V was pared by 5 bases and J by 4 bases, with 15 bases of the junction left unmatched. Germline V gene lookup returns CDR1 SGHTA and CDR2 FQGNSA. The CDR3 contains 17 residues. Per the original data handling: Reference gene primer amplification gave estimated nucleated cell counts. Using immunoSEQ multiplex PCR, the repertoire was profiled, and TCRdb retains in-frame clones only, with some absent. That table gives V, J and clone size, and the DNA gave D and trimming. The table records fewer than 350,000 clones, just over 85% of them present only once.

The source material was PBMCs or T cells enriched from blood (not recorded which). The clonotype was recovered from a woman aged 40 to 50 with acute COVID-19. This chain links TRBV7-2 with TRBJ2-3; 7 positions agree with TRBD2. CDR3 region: CASSHLRGGRGADTQYF. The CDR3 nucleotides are TGTGCCAGCAGCCATCTTAGGGGCGGGAGAGGTGCAGATACGCAGTATTTT.